What follows is one T cell receptor beta chain and its context. These data originate in a study of immune characterization of retroperitoneal liposarcoma. TCRdb re-called the PCR reads through MiXCR, storing one row per CDR3 protein. The profile covers thousands of distinct CDR3 sequences, with 40% to 50% appearing a single time and around 50% taken by the ten largest. This CDR3 is 15 amino acids long. From germline, CDR1 is SGHNT and CDR2 YENEEA. The rearrangement uses TRBV11-3 and TRBJ2-3, with TRBD1 matching 8 bases. The end of the DNA fits TRBJ2-7 better, so the J call may be wrong. This sequence was found in a male donor with retroperitoneal liposarcoma. Sequences were obtained from tumor tissue. The CDR3 coding sequence is TGTGCCAGCAGCTTACTCGGGACAGGCCCCTACGAGCAGTACTTC. It translates to CASSLLGTGPYEQYF.